This record looks at one TCR beta chain sequence and its context. No antigen is known for it. Investigators amplified TCR beta CDR3 regions from RNA transcripts. Following a first-round RT-PCR that used HTBI primers, a second-round multiplex PCR was carried out. TCRdb used MiXCR to reprocess the multiplex PCR reads, holding one entry per CDR3 protein. The repertoire consists of some 160,000 distinct CDR3 sequences, with roughly 36% occurring once and the leading ten covering approximately 9%. The record originates from a study of Graves' ophthalmopathy and Graves' hyperthyroidism. Turning to the study itself: Before any treatment was given, at initial diagnosis, peripheral blood was collected. General observations from the study: Blood also carried most expanded thyroid clonotypes exceeding 0.001 frequency. Separation of ophthalmopathy from stable hyperthyroidism was achieved by a 13-signature model, at about 91% sensitivity and under 83% specificity.

Certain patients, namely those with other autoimmune diseases, uncontrolled infections, pregnancy or lactation, were excluded. Germline values: CDR1 MNHNS, CDR2 SASEGT. V was clipped by 7 bases and J by 5 bases, with 6 bases between them. The CDR3 is 10 residues long. The clonotype was recovered from a man aged 30 to 39 with Graves' ophthalmopathy. Sequencing was performed on peripheral blood. V usage is TRBV6-1 and J usage is TRBJ2-7; D unclear. The CDR3 is CASKDNEQYF. CDR3 sequence (DNA): TGTGCCAGCAAAGATAACGAGCAGTACTTC.